The 5 T cell receptor beta chains in this list originate from one sample, sequenced in a study of beta chain features in type 1 diabetes. Sequencing targeted expressed TCRB transcripts, as all isolated RNA had been reverse transcribed. Profiled with immunoSEQ multiplex PCR; TCRdb holds only in-frame clones, not every one. The repertoire holds hundreds of thousands of clones, with around 15% as singletons. Input material: naive CD4+ T cells from blood. The source is a man between 18 and 35 years old in good health.

This clone appeared a few times. This chain connects TRBV29-1 to TRBJ1-2; no definite D call. The CDR3 runs 13 residues. Trimming removed 1 base from V and 2 bases from J, with 8 bases in between. Germline V CDR1 and CDR2: SQVTM, ANQGSEA. This CDR3 is CSVEGSPNYGYTF. CDR3 nucleotide sequence: TGCAGCGTTGAAGGTTCCCCGAACTATGGCTACACCTTC.

The chain carries TRBV4-1 and TRBJ1-5; no clear D. Trimming took off 1 base at V and 5 bases at J, with 12 bases between the two ends. The CDR3 is made up of 15 amino acids. The germline V gene has CDR1 MGHRA and CDR2 YSYEKL. This chain's CDR3 is CASSQVGRADQPQHF. The CDR3 DNA is TGCGCCAGCAGCCAAGTGGGTAGGGCGGATCAGCCCCAGCATTTT.

The chain employs TRBV15 and TRBJ1-3; D unclear. Per germline, CDR1 LNHNV and CDR2 YYDKDF (reference sequence). The ends were cut back, 6 bases at V and 0 bases at J, with 15 bases in the middle. The CDR3 loop spans 16 amino acids. CDR3 sequence reads: CATSRTLESSGNTIYF. The CDR3 DNA follows: TGTGCCACCAGTCGGACTCTGGAAAGCTCTGGAAACACCATATATTTT.

This clone has just a few counts. V and J are TRBV21-1 and TRBJ1-6. TRBV21-1 represents a pseudogene. The length of the CDR3 is 13 residues. CDR3 in amino acids: CASSNGRFETLHF. The DNA of the CDR3 is TGTGCCAGCAGCAACGGGCGGTTTGAAACCCTCCACTTT.

The chain combines TRBV7-2 with TRBJ2-5, with D unclear. The CDR3 contains 12 residues. Germline CDR1 SGHTA, CDR2 FQGNSA. Trimming took off 2 bases at V and 3 bases at J, with 4 bases between the two ends. The CDR3 DNA reads as TGTGCCAGCAGCTTAAGGAAAGAGACCCAGTACTTC. This codes for CASSLRKETQYF.